This T cell receptor (beta chain) appears in the sequencing data of a study of blood T cells in healthy people across ages. Alongside a J-beta primer mix, a sample-barcoded 5' primer served in a second PCR lasting 7 to 11 cycles. Unique molecular identifiers of 12 random nucleotides labeled each cDNA. Every individual sample yielded 2.5 million or more paired-end reads (each containing CDR3). In TCRdb, the 5' RACE reads were re-called with MiXCR into one record per CDR3 protein. The table has approximately 1.5 million distinct CDR3 sequences, around 40% seen once; the top ten hold approximately 4.1%. The germline CDR1 and CDR2 sequences are LGHDT and YNNKEL (reference sequence). The trim removed 2 bases at V and 3 bases at J, leaving 9 bases unmatched. The CDR3 length is 17 residues. Only a few counts were recorded for this clonotype. The total RNA that was extracted per sample amounted to at least 6 micrograms.

The sequenced sample was blood. The source of this sequence is a woman aged 18-29 years in good health. The genes are TRBV3-1 and TRBJ1-2; 10 positions match TRBD1. CDR3 in amino acids: CASSQSGQGRGYYGYTF. The CDR3 DNA reads as TGTGCCAGCAGCCAATCGGGACAGGGGCGAGGGTACTATGGCTACACCTTC.